These T cell receptor beta chains were read from a single sample in a study of blood T cell repertoires in COVID-19. The protocol was immunoSEQ multiplex PCR, while the TCRdb copy is restricted to in-frame clones and leaves out a portion. The sample includes over 95,000 clones, roughly four fifths of them seen just once. The sample consisted of peripheral blood. These receptors came from a human donor in a cohort sampled during active COVID-19. Each CDR3 is given with its conserved first and last residue. D genes are given only for firm matches. Clone sizes are given selectively: once, few, many, or a class where the clone is expanded.

length | J | V | size | D | CDR3 | DNA
11 | TRBJ1-1 | TRBV7-6 | once | - | CASRHRDEAFF | TGTGCCAGCAGGCACAGGGATGAAGCTTTCTTT
16 | TRBJ2-2 | TRBV25-1 | - | TRBD2 | CASSEWASGKTGELFF | TGTGCCAGCAGTGAATGGGCTAGCGGCAAAACCGGGGAGCTGTTTTTT
13 | TRBJ1-1 | TRBV12-3/TRBV12-4 | once | - | CASSLSGSSGAFF | TGTGCCAGCAGTTTGTCAGGGTCGAGTGGAGCTTTCTTT
17 | TRBJ1-3 | TRBV4-1 | - | TRBD1 | CASSLGPGTGSGNTIYF | TGCGCCAGCAGCTTGGGACCCGGGACAGGCTCTGGAAACACCATATATTTT
18 | TRBJ2-7 | TRBV5-1 | - | TRBD1 | CASSLESTGSSGSYEQYF | TGCGCCAGCAGCTTGGAATCGACAGGGTCATCGGGTTCCTACGAGCAGTACTTC
13 | TRBJ1-1 | TRBV29-1 | - | - | CSVDGRGNTEAFF | TGCAGCGTTGATGGGAGGGGGAACACTGAAGCTTTCTTT
15 | TRBJ2-3 | TRBV24-1 | - | TRBD2 | CATTTGTSGSSTQYF | TGTGCCACCACTACCGGGACTAGCGGGAGTTCAACGCAGTATTTT
14 | TRBJ1-1 | TRBV9 | - | - | CASSASGQRTEAFF | TGTGCCAGCAGCGCATCTGGACAGCGGACTGAAGCTTTCTTT
17 | TRBJ1-2 | TRBV9 | few | TRBD1 | CASSVHRTGARFYGYTF | TGTGCCAGCAGCGTACATCGGACAGGGGCTCGATTTTATGGCTACACCTTC
15 | TRBJ2-4 | TRBV7-3 | - | TRBD2 | CASSVGLAGRDIQYF | TGTGCCAGCAGCGTAGGGCTAGCGGGAAGGGACATTCAGTACTTC
14 | TRBJ2-5 | TRBV20-1 | - | - | CSASASGGQETQYF | TGCAGTGCTAGTGCTTCCGGGGGCCAAGAGACCCAGTACTTC
18 | TRBJ2-1 | TRBV13 | - | TRBD2 | CASSLPVNPFSGGNEQFF | TGTGCCAGCAGCTTACCCGTTAATCCATTCAGCGGGGGCAATGAGCAGTTCTTC
16 | TRBJ2-7 | TRBV11-2 | - | - | CASSNPSGGTTYEQYF | TGTGCCAGCAGCAACCCTTCAGGGGGGACAACCTACGAGCAGTACTTC
15 | TRBJ1-2 | TRBV5-1 | once | TRBD1 | CASSLVQGQAYGYTF | TGCGCCAGCAGCTTGGTTCAAGGACAGGCCTATGGCTACACCTTC
16 | TRBJ2-5 | TRBV4-3 | - | TRBD2 | CASSHILAGGGETQYF | TGCGCCAGCAGCCACATACTAGCGGGAGGGGGGGAGACCCAGTACTTC
14 | TRBJ2-4 | TRBV6-5 | - | - | CASSSPRGKNIQYF | TGTGCCAGCAGTTCGCCACGAGGGAAAAACATTCAGTACTTC
13 | TRBJ1-1 | TRBV18 | - | - | CASSPNQGTEAFF | TGTGCCAGCTCCCCCAATCAGGGGACTGAAGCTTTCTTT
18 | TRBJ2-7 | TRBV11-3 | - | - | CASSFRAPLVEKSYEQYF | TGTGCCAGCAGCTTCAGGGCGCCCTTAGTTGAGAAATCCTACGAGCAGTACTTC
14 | TRBJ2-2 | TRBV19 | - | - | CASVQTGSGGELFF | TGTGCCAGTGTTCAGACGGGGTCCGGCGGGGAGCTGTTTTTT
13 | TRBJ2-1 | TRBV5-1 | - | - | CASSLGESTSWFF | TGCGCCAGCAGCTTGGGGGAGAGCACGAGTTGGTTCTTC
14 | TRBJ2-7 | TRBV30 | few | TRBD1 | CAWSSWTGAYEQYF | TGTGCCTGGAGTAGTTGGACAGGTGCGTACGAGCAGTACTTC
14 | TRBJ2-3 | TRBV19 | - | TRBD2 | CASKLAGGPDTQYF | TGTGCCAGTAAACTAGCGGGGGGGCCAGATACGCAGTATTTT
15 | TRBJ2-7 | TRBV4-2 | - | - | CASSQDSPGPYEQYF | TGTGCCAGCAGCCAGGACAGCCCGGGGCCCTACGAGCAGTACTTC
14 | TRBJ1-1 | TRBV20-1 | - | - | CSASGGRGGTEAFF | TGCAGTGCTAGTGGTGGCAGGGGCGGCACTGAAGCTTTCTTT
12 | TRBJ1-1 | TRBV7-2 | once | TRBD1 | CASSQGAYVTFF | TGTGCCAGCAGTCAGGGGGCATACGTTACTTTCTTT
19 | TRBJ1-2 | TRBV5-6 | - | - | CASSLRLTFEGSSNYGYTF | TGTGCCAGCAGCTTGCGCTTAACTTTTGAGGGTTCATCTAACTATGGCTACACCTTC
16 | TRBJ2-2 | TRBV11-3 | - | - | CASSSFGLLGSGELFF | TGTGCCAGCAGCTCCTTCGGACTACTAGGGTCCGGGGAGCTGTTTTTT
14 | TRBJ2-7 | TRBV7-2 | - | TRBD2 | CASSPLAGVNEQYF | TGTGCCAGCTCCCCCCTAGCGGGAGTAAATGAGCAGTACTTC
15 | TRBJ2-3 | TRBV6-4 | - | - | CASSEQGTSTDTQYF | TGTGCCAGCAGTGAACAGGGAACTAGCACAGATACGCAGTATTTT